A single sample is the source of the 30 T cell receptor beta chains below, sequenced in a study of beta chain features in type 1 diabetes. Expressed TCRB transcripts were sequenced, since all the RNA that had been isolated was reverse transcribed. This table comes from immunoSEQ multiplex PCR, and its TCRdb copy is limited to in-frame clones, with some not included. Of approximately 250,000 clones in the sample, over 12% were seen once. Sequencing was performed on naive CD4+ T cells from blood. These receptors were taken from a woman aged 40 to 49 in good health.

This clone was counted a few times. J is TRBJ1-1 and V is TRBV19; 7 nucleotides agree with TRBD1. CDR1 is LNHDA and CDR2 is SQIVND in the germline V gene (reference sequence). V dropped 5 bases and J dropped 5; count of bases not matched to a gene: 11. The CDR3 has 15 residues. CDR3 loop: CASSADRVWETEAFF. The CDR3 nucleotides are TGTGCCAGTAGTGCCGACAGGGTCTGGGAGACTGAAGCTTTCTTT.

DNA for the CDR3: TGTGCCACCAGCAGGGGAGATAACTATGGCTACACCTTC. Its translation: CATSRGDNYGYTF. The chain combines TRBV15 with TRBJ1-2; D is ambiguous. The germline V gene encodes CDR1 LNHNV and CDR2 YYDKDF (reference sequence). The CDR3 contains 13 residues. V gave up 3 bases and J gave up 1 base, with 6 bases separating them.

This clone came up a few times. This chain uses TRBV4-2 with TRBJ1-2; the D is unclear. V lost 0 bases and J lost 7, with 12 bases in between. The germline CDR1 and CDR2 sequences are LGHNA and YNFKEQ. The CDR3 sequence is 14 residues long. CDR3 coding DNA: TGTGCCAGCAGCCAAGAGCTGGGCCCTTTTGGCTACACCTTC. Translation gives CASSQELGPFGYTF.

This chain connects TRBV7-2 to TRBJ2-3; 16 bases agree with TRBD2. The CDR3 has 17 residues. The J segment lost 6 bases and the V segment lost 4 bases, leaving 7 bases of the junction unmatched. Germline assignment: CDR1 SGHTA and CDR2 FQGNSA. The CDR3 region has the DNA TGTGCCAGCAGCTCAGGGACTAGCGGGGGGGCGGGGGATACGCAGTATTTT. Its protein is CASSSGTSGGAGDTQYF.

In this sample, this clone turned up a few times. This chain connects TRBV13 to TRBJ2-3, with 9 bases lining up with TRBD1. The V gene's germline CDR1 is PRHDT and CDR2 FYEKMQ (reference sequence). The J segment lost 6 bases and the V segment lost 5 bases, leaving 6 bases of the junction unmatched. The CDR3 totals 14 residues. CDR3 sequence reads: CASSGTGPGDTQYF. CDR3 DNA sequence: TGTGCCAGCAGCGGGACAGGGCCCGGGGATACGCAGTATTTT.

In this sample, this clone turned up a few times. This rearrangement joins TRBV9 to TRBJ1-6; TRBD1 is a possible D gene (5 bases). The CDR3 loop spans 15 amino acids. The germline V and J ends were trimmed by 1 base and 0 bases, with 5 bases remaining between them. CDR1 is SGDLS and CDR2 is YYNGEE in the germline V gene. For the CDR3, the DNA is TGTGCCAGCAGCGTAAGGGGCTCCTATAATTCACCCCTCCACTTT. Its protein product is CASSVRGSYNSPLHF.

This clone came up a few times. The chain employs TRBV10-3 and TRBJ2-3, with a tentative D call TRBD2 (6 bases). CDR3 length: 15 amino acids. The V gene's germline CDR1 is ENHRY and CDR2 SYGVKD. The V and J ends lost 4 bases and 2 bases respectively, with 13 bases between them. CDR3 region: CAISGISGVTDTQYF. The DNA for the CDR3 is TGTGCCATCAGTGGCATTTCGGGGGTCACAGATACGCAGTATTTT.

J is TRBJ1-3 and V is TRBV23-1; D possibly corresponds to TRBD1 (5 bases). TRBV23-1 belongs to the ORF category, with a function that is uncertain. V lost 3 bases, J lost 7 bases, and 16 bases lay in between. This CDR3 contains 15 residues. This CDR3 is CASSQSLRTRNTIYF. DNA for the CDR3: TGCGCCAGCAGTCAGTCGCTTAGGACAAGGAACACCATATATTTT.

The V and J genes are TRBV25-1 and TRBJ2-2, with 8 bases aligning to TRBD2. Trimming took 5 bases from V and 4 from J; bases not matched to a gene: 3. CDR1 and CDR2 (germline): MGHDK, SYGVNS. The CDR3 extends over 14 amino acids. CDR3 residues: CASSTSGGTGELFF. CDR3 bases: TGTGCCAGCAGTACAAGCGGGGGCACCGGGGAGCTGTTTTTT.

The chain employs TRBV9 and TRBJ2-3; 7 nucleotides match TRBD2. Germline CDR1 is SGDLS and CDR2 is YYNGEE. J gave up 5 bases and V 4 bases, and 16 bases lay outside the gene matches. The CDR3 length is 17 residues. CDR3: CASSPLGSGPTVDTQYF. The CDR3 region has the DNA TGTGCCAGCAGCCCCCTCGGTAGCGGGCCTACTGTAGATACGCAGTATTTT.

This clone has a handful of counts. The rearrangement joins TRBV19 to TRBJ2-1; 11 bases align to TRBD2. Trimming took 2 bases from V and 7 from J; bases not matched to a gene: 7. Germline V gene sequence: CDR1 LNHDA, CDR2 SQIVND (reference sequence). This CDR3 contains 16 residues. DNA for the CDR3: TGTGCCAGTAGTATATCTCTAGCGGGGGGCTGGAATGAGCAGTTCTTC. It specifies CASSISLAGGWNEQFF.

The chain is built from TRBV6-1 and TRBJ1-5, with D hard to call. Trimming left V 4 bases short and J 6 bases short, with 7 bases between. The CDR3 consists of 12 residues. Germline V gene data show CDR1 as MNHNS and CDR2 as SASEGT. The CDR3 nucleotides read TGTGCCAGCAGTGTGTACGGTCAGCCCCAGCATTTT. This sequence encodes CASSVYGQPQHF.

This clone showed up just a few times. This rearrangement joins TRBV28 to TRBJ1-1; 7 bases fit TRBD1. The CDR3 is 13 residues long. V lost 7 bases and J lost 8; bases outside the gene matches: 10. Per the germline V gene, CDR1 is MDHEN and CDR2 is SYDVKM. CDR3 residues: CASIRDSRAEAFF. CDR3 in DNA: TGTGCCAGCATCCGGGACAGCAGAGCCGAAGCTTTCTTT.

This clone turned up a few times. The chain links TRBV11-2 to TRBJ2-7; TRBD1 matches 7 bases. CDR3 length equals 13 residues. Per the germline V gene, CDR1 is SGHAT and CDR2 is FQNNGV. Trimming cost V 5 bases and J 4 bases; bases outside gene matches: 5. The CDR3 is CASSRDRLYEQYF. The CDR3 DNA is TGTGCCAGCAGCCGGGACAGACTATACGAGCAGTACTTC.

This clone was observed a handful of times. This chain connects TRBV4-3 to TRBJ2-2, with a possible D match to TRBD2 (7 bases). The CDR3 runs to 16 residues. Germline V gene lookup returns CDR1 LGHNA and CDR2 YSLEER. Deletions cut 4 bases from V and 5 bases from J, with 17 bases between. This chain's CDR3 is CASSLLGGTTTGELFF. The CDR3, as DNA: TGCGCCAGCAGCCTTCTAGGGGGGACTACAACCGGGGAGCTGTTTTTT.

Remarks on this clone: This sample includes further DNA sequences coding for the same CDR3. The chain couples TRBV5-1 to TRBJ2-3; 7 bases map to TRBD2. Germline CDR1 and CDR2: SGHRS and YFSETQ. CDR3 length equals 15 residues. The V segment lost 0 bases and the J segment 1 base; nucleotides outside the gene matches: 2. The CDR3 sequence is CASSLGLAGTDTQYF. In nucleotides, the CDR3 is TGCGCCAGCAGCTTGGGCCTAGCGGGCACAGATACGCAGTATTTT.

The genes are TRBV10-2 and TRBJ1-3; 8 bases line up with TRBD1. The CDR3 is 15 residues long. Per the germline V gene, CDR1 is WSHSY and CDR2 is SAAADI. Losses at the gene ends were 5 bases for V and 3 bases for J; bases not matched to a gene: 6. The CDR3 nucleotides are TGCGCCAGCAGTAGGACAGGGATCTATGGAAACACCATATATTTT. Translating it yields CASSRTGIYGNTIYF.

A few counts support this clone. The chain joins TRBV4-3 to TRBJ2-7; 10 bases are shared with TRBD2. The germline gives CDR1 LGHNA, CDR2 YSLEER. Trimming at V came to 0 bases and at J to 6 bases, leaving 5 bases not matched to a gene. The CDR3 sequence is 15 residues long. The CDR3 is CASSQEASSGGEQYF. The CDR3, as DNA: TGCGCCAGCAGCCAAGAAGCGTCTAGCGGGGGCGAGCAGTACTTC.

The table lists this clone with many counts. J is TRBJ2-1 and V is TRBV28; D call uncertain. Germline V gene sequence: CDR1 MDHEN, CDR2 SYDVKM. Trimming cost V 2 bases and J 6 bases, with 11 bases left between them. This CDR3 contains 14 residues. CDR3 bases: TGTGCCAGCAGTTTACCGCGGTCGGGCAATGAGCAGTTCTTC. Translated: CASSLPRSGNEQFF. Combining the CDR3 with reference TRBV28 and TRBJ2-1 gives the whole variable domain DVKVTQSSRYLVKRTGEKVFLECVQDMDHENMFWYRQDPGLGLRLIYFSYDVKMKEKGDIPEGYSVSREKKERFSLILESASTNQTSMYLCASSLPRSGNEQFFGPGTRLTVL.

This clone came up a few times. The genes are TRBV7-2 and TRBJ1-1; the D is unclear. From germline, CDR1 is SGHTA and CDR2 FQGNSA. V lost 1 base and J 8 bases, leaving 17 bases between the germline ends. CDR3 length equals 15 residues. The CDR3, as DNA: TGTGCCAGCAGCTTAGGGGTTGGGCTAAGCCGAGAAGCTTTCTTT. Residues: CASSLGVGLSREAFF.

This clone was recorded only once. The sample carries other DNA sequences with the same CDR3. The genes are TRBV9 and TRBJ2-3; TRBD1 is a possible D gene (5 bases). The CDR3 runs to 13 residues. The V end lost 4 bases, the J end lost 1 base, and 7 bases lay between the germline ends. Per germline, CDR1 SGDLS and CDR2 YYNGEE. The CDR3 nucleotides are TGTGCCAGCAGCCCCAGGGGCACAGATACGCAGTATTTT. Translating gives CASSPRGTDTQYF.

This clone was seen more than once but under ten times. The CDR3 DNA reads TGTGCCAGCAGTCGACTAGCGGGGGGAAGAGAGACCCAGTACTTC. Translating gives CASSRLAGGRETQYF. The rearrangement links TRBV7-2 to TRBJ2-5; TRBD2 matches at 13 bases. The CDR3 covers 15 residues. After removal of 6 bases from V and 4 bases from J, the junction contained 5 bases not matched to a gene. CDR1 and CDR2 from the germline V gene are SGHTA and FQGNSA.

This clone was observed many times. The chain recombines TRBV7-9 with TRBJ2-7; D possibly corresponds to TRBD1 (5 bases). The V and J ends lost 3 bases and 5 bases respectively, with 11 bases between them. CDR1 is SEHNR and CDR2 is FQNEAQ in the germline V gene (reference sequence). This CDR3 contains 13 residues. The CDR3 region is CASSFQGRNEQYF. The CDR3 region has the DNA TGTGCCAGCAGCTTTCAGGGTCGGAACGAGCAGTACTTC.

The gene calls are TRBV9 and TRBJ1-2, with a possible D match to TRBD1 (5 bases). Germline lookup yields CDR1 SGDLS and CDR2 YYNGEE. The CDR3 sequence is 16 residues long. V lost 3 bases and J lost 2, with 17 bases in between. The CDR3 nucleotides read TGTGCCAGCAGCGCGTTAGGGAGGGGACGCAACTATGGCTACACCTTC. The encoded protein is CASSALGRGRNYGYTF.

This clone was detected a few times. A junction end diverges from the germline sequence, so it may reflect a read error. The chain carries TRBV19 and TRBJ2-3; 10 bases align to TRBD2. The CDR3 has 13 residues. CDR1 is LNHDA and CDR2 is SQIVND in the germline V gene (reference sequence). CDR3: CASSIVAGGPEDF. In DNA, the CDR3 is TGTGCCAGTAGTATAGTAGCGGGGGGCCCCGAGGATTTT.

This clone was seen a few times. This chain links TRBV19 with TRBJ2-5; 9 nucleotides agree with TRBD2. Germline V gene lookup returns CDR1 LNHDA and CDR2 SQIVND (reference sequence). J was trimmed by 4 bases and V by 1 base; bases with no gene match: 10. The CDR3 is made up of 17 amino acids. This chain's CDR3 is CASSIVAAGGQGETQYF. CDR3 DNA: TGTGCCAGTAGTATAGTGGCGGCGGGGGGGCAGGGAGAGACCCAGTACTTC.

The table lists this clone with many counts. The rearrangement links TRBV4-2 to TRBJ2-1; the match to TRBD1 covers 11 bases. Germline CDR1 LGHNA, CDR2 YNFKEQ. The CDR3 runs to 15 residues. J was trimmed by 3 bases and V by 4 bases; bases with no gene match: 2. The CDR3 sequence is CASSLGTGGYNEQFF. The CDR3 nucleotides read TGTGCCAGCAGCCTCGGGACAGGGGGCTACAATGAGCAGTTCTTC.

This clone was counted a few times. The chain recombines TRBV2 with TRBJ1-6; the match to TRBD1 covers 8 bases. Germline V lookup: CDR1 SNHLY, CDR2 FYNNEI. V lost 11 bases, J lost 6 bases, and 15 bases stayed unmatched. This CDR3 comprises 16 residues. In nucleotides, the CDR3 is TGTGCCTCAACCCTTCCGGACAGGGTGGTTAATTCACCCCTCCACTTT. As protein: CASTLPDRVVNSPLHF.

In this sample, this clone turned up a few times. V and J are TRBV9 and TRBJ2-3; the match to TRBD2 covers 7 bases. V was clipped by 4 bases and J by 3 bases; unmatched bases: 8. This CDR3 is built from 15 residues. Germline CDR1 SGDLS, CDR2 YYNGEE. As DNA, the CDR3 is TGTGCCAGCAGCCCAAGGAGGGGAGGGACAGATACGCAGTATTTT. As protein: CASSPRRGGTDTQYF.

This clone was seen a few times. The chain couples TRBV5-1 to TRBJ1-1; TRBD1 might be the D (5 bases). Trimming cost V 0 bases and J 1 base, with 10 bases left between them. In germline, CDR1 is SGHRS, CDR2 YFSETQ. The CDR3 has 15 residues. The DNA for the CDR3 is TGCGCCAGCAGCTTGGGGACATGGGGGAACACTGAAGCTTTCTTT. It codes for CASSLGTWGNTEAFF.